One and the same sample provided the 5 T cell receptor beta chains below, sequenced in a study of T cell repertoires in cytomegalovirus infection. In TCRdb, the reads were re-called with MiXCR into one record per CDR3 protein. The profile shows hundreds of thousands of distinct CDR3 sequences, approximately 32% of them singletons. Their antigens are not known. The starting material was cultured PBMCs, obtained from culture after CMV antigen stimulation. The source is a human donor in good health (CMV status not recorded). Some clones in this sample may be carry-over from other donors' samples.

This clonotype was counted ten times or more. The J gene is TRBJ2-1, the V gene TRBV5-6; 16 bases match TRBD2. The CDR3 extends over 21 amino acids. The V gene's germline CDR1 is SGHDT and CDR2 YYEEEE. Germline trimming cut 3 bases from V and 3 bases from J; bases unmatched to any gene: 15. The DNA of the CDR3 is TGTGCCAGCAGCTCCCTTTACGGGACTAGCGGGAGGGTTCGTGGCTACAATGAGCAGTTCTTC. It encodes CASSSLYGTSGRVRGYNEQFF. Variable domain in full (rest from reference TRBV5-6 and TRBJ2-1): DAGVTQSPTHLIKTRGQQVTLRCSPKSGHDTVSWYQQALGQGPQFIFQYYEEEERQRGNFPDRFSGHQFPNYSSELNVNALLLGDSALYLCASSSLYGTSGRVRGYNEQFFGPGTRLTVL.

The genes are TRBV6-1 and TRBJ1-5, with D hard to call. The germline V gene has CDR1 MNHNS and CDR2 SASEGT. The CDR3 is made up of 13 amino acids. Trimming took off 2 bases at V and 7 bases at J, with 9 bases between the two ends. The DNA of the CDR3 is TGTGCCAGCAGTGAATGGGTAGGACAGCCCCAGCATTTT. Translating gives CASSEWVGQPQHF.

This chain links TRBV7-6 with TRBJ1-1; D ambiguous. CDR1 is SGHVS and CDR2 is FNYEAQ in the germline V gene. Deletions cut 5 bases from V and 1 base from J, with 14 bases between. The CDR3 has 15 amino acids. CDR3 sequence reads: CASSPGGRPNTEAFF. DNA of the CDR3: TGTGCCAGCAGCCCTGGAGGGAGACCGAACACTGAAGCTTTCTTT.

The chain is built from TRBV27 and TRBJ2-7; D may be TRBD1 or TRBD2 (5 bases each). Trimming pared 5 bases from V and 9 bases from J, leaving 26 bases between. Looked up from germline, CDR1 is MNHEY and CDR2 is SMNVEV (reference sequence). CDR3 size: 16 residues. CDR3 amino acids: CASSQNSDPRTGRQYF. CDR3 nucleotides: TGTGCCAGCAGTCAGAACTCAGACCCCCGGACGGGGCGGCAGTACTTC.

The chain uses TRBV24-1 and TRBJ2-5; no definite D call. This CDR3 is built from 13 residues. The V and J ends lost 5 bases and 0 bases respectively, with 6 bases between them. Germline-derived CDR1 and CDR2 are KGHDR and SFDVKD. The DNA for the CDR3 is TGTGCCACCAGTGCGGCAAACCAAGAGACCCAGTACTTC. This gives the protein CATSAANQETQYF.